This TCR beta chain is drawn from a study of T cell responses to AZD1222 COVID-19 vaccine. This clone was seen only a few times. Sequenced by immunoSEQ multiplex PCR; TCRdb stores in-frame clones only, minus some. This table holds about 120,000 clones, about 79% found once. From germline, CDR1 is MNHEY and CDR2 SVGAGI. J lost 8 bases, V lost 4 bases, and 14 bases had no gene match. The CDR3 covers 16 residues. The V and J genes are TRBV6-5 and TRBJ1-2; 9 bases are shared with TRBD1. The sequencing used peripheral blood, collected 28 days after the second AZD1222 dose. The sequence derives from an adult who received the AZD1222 COVID-19 vaccine. The CDR3 is CASSSSGTGPSGGYTF. The CDR3 DNA reads TGTGCCAGCAGTTCGTCCGGGACAGGGCCCTCGGGGGGCTACACCTTC.